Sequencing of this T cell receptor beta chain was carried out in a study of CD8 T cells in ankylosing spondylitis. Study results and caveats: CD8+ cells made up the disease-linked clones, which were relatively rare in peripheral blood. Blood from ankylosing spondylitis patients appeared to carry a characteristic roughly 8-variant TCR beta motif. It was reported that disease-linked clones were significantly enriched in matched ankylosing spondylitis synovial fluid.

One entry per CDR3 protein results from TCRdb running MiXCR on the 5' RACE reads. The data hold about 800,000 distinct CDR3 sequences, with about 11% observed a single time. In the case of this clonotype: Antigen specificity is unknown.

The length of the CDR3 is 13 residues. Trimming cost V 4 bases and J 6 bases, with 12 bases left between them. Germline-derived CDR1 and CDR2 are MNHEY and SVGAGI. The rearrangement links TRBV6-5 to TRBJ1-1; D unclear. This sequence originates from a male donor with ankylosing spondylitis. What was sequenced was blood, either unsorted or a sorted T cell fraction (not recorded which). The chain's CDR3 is CASSSDRPPEAFF. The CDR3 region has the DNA TGTGCCAGCAGTTCGGACCGACCTCCTGAAGCTTTCTTT.